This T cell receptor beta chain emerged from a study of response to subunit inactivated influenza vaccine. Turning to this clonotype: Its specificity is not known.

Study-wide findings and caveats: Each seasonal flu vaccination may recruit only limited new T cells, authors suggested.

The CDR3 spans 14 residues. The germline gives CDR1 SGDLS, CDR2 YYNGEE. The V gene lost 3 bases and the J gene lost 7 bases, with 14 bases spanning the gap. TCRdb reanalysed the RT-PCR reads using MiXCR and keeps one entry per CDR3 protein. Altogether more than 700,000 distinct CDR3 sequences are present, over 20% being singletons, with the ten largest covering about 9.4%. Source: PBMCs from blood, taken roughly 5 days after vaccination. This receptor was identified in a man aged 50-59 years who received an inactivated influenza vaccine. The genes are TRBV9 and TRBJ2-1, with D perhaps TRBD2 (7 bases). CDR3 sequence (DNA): TGTGCCAGCAGCGGCCTCGGGGGGCGGAATGAGCAGTTCTTC. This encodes CASSGLGGRNEQFF.